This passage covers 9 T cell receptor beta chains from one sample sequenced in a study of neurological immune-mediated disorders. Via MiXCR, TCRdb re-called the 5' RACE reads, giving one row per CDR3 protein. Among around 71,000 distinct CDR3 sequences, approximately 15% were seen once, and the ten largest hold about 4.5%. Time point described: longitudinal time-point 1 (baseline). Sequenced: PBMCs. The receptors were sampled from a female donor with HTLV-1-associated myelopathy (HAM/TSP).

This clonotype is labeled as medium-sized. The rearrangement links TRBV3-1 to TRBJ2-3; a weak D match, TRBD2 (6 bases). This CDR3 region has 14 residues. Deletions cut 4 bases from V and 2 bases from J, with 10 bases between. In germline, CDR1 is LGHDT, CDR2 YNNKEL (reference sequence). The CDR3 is CASSRGVPTDTQYF. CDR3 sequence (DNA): TGTGCCAGCAGCCGGGGGGTCCCCACAGATACGCAGTATTTT.

CDR3 sequence (DNA): TGTGCCATCAGTGAGACGACAAGTAACTATGGCTACACCTTC. It is translated as CAISETTSNYGYTF. The chain has TRBV10-3 and TRBJ1-2; D unclear. Looked up from germline, CDR1 is ENHRY and CDR2 is SYGVKD. CDR3 length equals 14 residues. V dropped 2 bases and J dropped 1 base, with 8 bases sitting between them.

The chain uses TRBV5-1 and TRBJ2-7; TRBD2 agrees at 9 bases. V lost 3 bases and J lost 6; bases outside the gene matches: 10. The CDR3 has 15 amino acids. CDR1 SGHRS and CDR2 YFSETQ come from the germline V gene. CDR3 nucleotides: TGCGCCAGCAGCTCCCGGACTAGCGAACTATCCGAGCAGTACTTC. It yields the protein CASSSRTSELSEQYF.

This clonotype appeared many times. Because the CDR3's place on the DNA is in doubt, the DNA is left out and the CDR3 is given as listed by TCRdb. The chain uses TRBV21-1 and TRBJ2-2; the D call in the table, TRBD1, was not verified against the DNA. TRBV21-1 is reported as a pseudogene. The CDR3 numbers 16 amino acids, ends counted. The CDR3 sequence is CASSKVAGGSPGELFF.

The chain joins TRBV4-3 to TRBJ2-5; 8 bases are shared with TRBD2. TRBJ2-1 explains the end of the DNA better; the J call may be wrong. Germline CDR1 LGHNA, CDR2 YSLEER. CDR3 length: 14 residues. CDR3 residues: CASSLIGLANEQFF. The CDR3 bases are TGCGCCAGCAGCCTGATCGGACTAGCCAATGAGCAGTTCTTC.

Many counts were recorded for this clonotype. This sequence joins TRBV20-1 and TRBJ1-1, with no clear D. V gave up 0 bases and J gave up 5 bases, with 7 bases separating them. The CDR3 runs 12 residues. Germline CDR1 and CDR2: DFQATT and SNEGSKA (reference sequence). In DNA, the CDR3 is TGCAGTGCTAGAGATGACGGAACTGAAGCTTTCTTT. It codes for CSARDDGTEAFF.

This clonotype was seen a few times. As DNA, the CDR3 is TGTGCCAGCAGCTTAGGGCAGGGGCGCCCCTACAATGAGCAGTTCTTC. Translating it yields CASSLGQGRPYNEQFF. The chain is built from TRBV7-9 and TRBJ2-1; weak D call: TRBD1 (6 bases). This CDR3 region has 16 residues. The V gene lost 1 base and the J gene lost 2 bases, with 12 bases spanning the gap. CDR1 SEHNR and CDR2 FQNEAQ come from the germline V gene (reference sequence).

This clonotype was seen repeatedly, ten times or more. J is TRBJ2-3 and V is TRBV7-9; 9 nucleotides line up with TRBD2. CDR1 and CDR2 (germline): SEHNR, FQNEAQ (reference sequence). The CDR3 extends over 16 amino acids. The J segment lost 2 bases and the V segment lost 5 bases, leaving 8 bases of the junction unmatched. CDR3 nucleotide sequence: TGTGCCAGCAGCCGAGGAGCGGGGGGAGACACAGATACGCAGTATTTT. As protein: CASSRGAGGDTDTQYF.

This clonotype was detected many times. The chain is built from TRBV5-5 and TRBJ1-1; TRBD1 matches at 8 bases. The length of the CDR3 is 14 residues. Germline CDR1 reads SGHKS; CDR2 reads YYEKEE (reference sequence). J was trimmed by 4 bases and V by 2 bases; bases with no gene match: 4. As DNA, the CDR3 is TGTGCCAGCAGCTTCACAGGGGGAGGCACTGAAGCTTTCTTT. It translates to CASSFTGGGTEAFF.